Listed here are 27 T cell receptor beta chains from one sample, sequenced in a study of response to subunit inactivated influenza vaccine. TCRdb re-called the RT-PCR reads with MiXCR, one entry per CDR3 protein. The table lists 400,000 to 550,000 distinct CDR3 sequences, about 25% of them singletons. Sequencing was performed on CD4+ T cells sorted from PBMCs, taken around 5 days after vaccination. Every receptor here comes from a man over 45 who received an inactivated influenza vaccine.

This clonotype has a handful of counts. J is TRBJ1-2 and V is TRBV7-9; the match to TRBD1 covers 10 bases. After removal of 4 bases from V and 4 bases from J, the junction contained 12 bases not matched to a gene. The CDR3 sequence is 17 residues long. Germline CDR1 is SEHNR and CDR2 is FQNEAQ (reference sequence). CDR3 loop: CASSSIGGTGVTYGYTF. The CDR3 nucleotides are TGTGCCAGCAGCTCAATCGGGGGGACAGGGGTGACCTATGGCTACACCTTC.

In its sample, this clonotype was seen a few times. V usage is TRBV5-5 and J usage is TRBJ1-1; D possibly corresponds to TRBD1 (5 bases). Trimming removed 4 bases from V and 0 bases from J, with 13 bases in between. The CDR3 runs 15 residues. Germline V gives CDR1 SGHKS, CDR2 YYEKEE (reference sequence). DNA of the CDR3: TGTGCCAGCAGCACCGCTCAGGGACTGAACACTGAAGCTTTCTTT. This sequence encodes CASSTAQGLNTEAFF. Complete variable domain (other parts from reference TRBV5-5 and TRBJ1-1): DAGVTQSPTHLIKTRGQQVTLRCSPISGHKSVSWYQQVLGQGPQFIFQYYEKEERGRGNFPDRFSARQFPNYSSELNVNALLLGDSALYLCASSTAQGLNTEAFFGQGTRLTVV.

This clonotype was recorded a few times. The chain has TRBV29-1 and TRBJ2-3; TRBD2 is a possible D gene (6 bases). V lost 3 bases and J 6 bases, leaving 16 bases between the germline ends. In germline, CDR1 is SQVTM, CDR2 ANQGSEA. The CDR3 spans 14 residues. The chain's CDR3 is CSVERGRSGDTQYF. Here the CDR3 DNA reads TGCAGCGTTGAGCGGGGCCGAAGCGGGGATACGCAGTATTTT.

The chain couples TRBV7-2 to TRBJ2-7; 8 bases are shared with TRBD1. The germline CDR1 and CDR2 sequences are SGHTA and FQGNSA. After removal of 5 bases from V and 3 bases from J, the junction contained 6 bases not matched to a gene. The CDR3 sequence is 14 residues long. CDR3 region: CASSPQGASYEQYF. CDR3 sequence (DNA): TGTGCCAGCAGCCCCCAGGGGGCCAGCTACGAGCAGTACTTC.

The rearrangement uses TRBV6-2 or TRBV6-3 and TRBJ2-3; TRBD2 agrees at 8 bases. Germline V gene data show CDR1 as MNHEY and CDR2 as SVGEGT. The V and J ends lost 4 bases and 3 bases, in that order; junction bases with no gene match: 6. This CDR3 region has 15 residues. The DNA for the CDR3 is TGTGCCAGCAGTTCCGTTAGCGGGAATACAGATACGCAGTATTTT. Translation gives CASSSVSGNTDTQYF.

This chain links TRBV11-1 with TRBJ2-1; no definite D call. The CDR3 spans 14 residues. The ends were cut back, 1 base at V and 8 bases at J, with 12 bases in the middle. Germline CDR1 reads SGHAT; CDR2 reads FQDESV (reference sequence). The CDR3 spells CASSLVGYSDEQFF. The CDR3 bases are TGTGCCAGCAGCTTAGTTGGTTATTCCGATGAGCAGTTCTTC.

The chain combines TRBV11-2 with TRBJ2-1; TRBD2 aligns across 11 bases. The CDR3 contains 19 residues. Germline loops: CDR1 SGHAT, CDR2 FQNNGV. Trimming cost V 1 base and J 2 bases; bases outside gene matches: 10. CDR3: CASSLGVLAGVRAYNEQFF. DNA for the CDR3: TGTGCCAGCAGCTTAGGGGTACTAGCGGGAGTTCGAGCCTACAATGAGCAGTTCTTC.

This sequence joins TRBV6-2 or TRBV6-3 and TRBJ2-2, with 7 positions matching TRBD2. The length of the CDR3 is 14 residues. Germline CDR1 is MNHEY and CDR2 is SVGEGT. After removal of 8 bases from V and 1 base from J, the junction contained 4 bases not matched to a gene. The CDR3 region has the DNA TGTGCCAGCCGGGCTAGCGGGAACACCGGGGAGCTGTTTTTT. It translates to CASRASGNTGELFF.

V and J are TRBV7-3 and TRBJ1-1; D unresolved. Germline CDR1 and CDR2: SGHTA and FQGTGA. Between the trimmed V and J ends, which lost 5 bases and 4 bases, there was a span of 14 bases. CDR3 length: 14 amino acids. The CDR3 is CASSPLPGSTEAFF. CDR3 nucleotide sequence: TGTGCCAGCAGCCCGCTTCCGGGGAGCACTGAAGCTTTCTTT.

The rearrangement joins TRBV20-1 to TRBJ1-4; D perhaps matches TRBD1 (5 bases). Germline V gene lookup returns CDR1 DFQATT and CDR2 SNEGSKA (reference sequence). Trimming stripped 8 bases from V and 2 bases from J, with 15 bases between. The CDR3 consists of 14 residues. The CDR3 DNA is TGCAGTTCAACCCCAGGGTCTACTAATGAAAAACTGTTTTTT. Translated, it gives CSSTPGSTNEKLFF.

This clonotype was detected a few times. The chain combines TRBV4-3 with TRBJ1-2; D uncertain. The CDR3 runs to 15 residues. V dropped 0 bases and J dropped 1 base, with 9 bases sitting between them. Germline values: CDR1 LGHNA, CDR2 YSLEER. CDR3 DNA sequence: TGCGCCAGCAGCCAAGATCCTACGAGTAACTATGGCTACACCTTC. Translated, it gives CASSQDPTSNYGYTF.

This chain uses TRBV18 with TRBJ2-3; D call uncertain. Trimming removed 0 bases from V and 4 bases from J, with 8 bases in between. Germline V gene data show CDR1 as KGHSH and CDR2 as LQKENI. The CDR3 is made up of 14 amino acids. Here the CDR3 DNA reads TGTGCCAGCTCACCACCCAGCGTCTCAGATACGCAGTATTTT. Protein: CASSPPSVSDTQYF.

This clonotype has just a few counts. The V gene is TRBV7-2, the J gene TRBJ2-3; TRBD2 might be the D (6 bases). Germline V gene sequence: CDR1 SGHTA, CDR2 FQGNSA. The CDR3 sequence is 14 residues long. Trimming removed 2 bases at V and 3 bases at J, with 9 bases between. The CDR3 DNA reads TGTGCCAGCAGCTTACAGCGGGCGACAGATACGCAGTATTTT. It codes for CASSLQRATDTQYF.

J is TRBJ2-7 and V is TRBV6-2 or TRBV6-3, with D perhaps matching TRBD1 (5 bases). In germline, CDR1 is MNHEY, CDR2 SVGEGT. This CDR3 is built from 13 residues. Trimming took off 11 bases at V and 1 base at J, with 15 bases between the two ends. For the CDR3, the DNA is TGTGCCGTAGGCACAGGTGCTTCCTACGAGCAGTACTTC. Its translation is CAVGTGASYEQYF.

Ten or more counts support this clonotype. The V and J genes are TRBV10-3 and TRBJ1-5, with unresolved D. The CDR3 sequence is 13 residues long. V lost 4 bases and J 6 bases, leaving 10 bases between the germline ends. Germline CDR1 is ENHRY and CDR2 is SYGVKD. The CDR3 loop reads CAISGGGGQPQHF. CDR3 DNA sequence: TGTGCCATCAGTGGGGGTGGCGGTCAGCCCCAGCATTTT.

This chain connects TRBV7-6 to TRBJ1-1; possibly TRBD1 for D (5 bases). Per the germline V gene, CDR1 is SGHVS and CDR2 is FNYEAQ. The CDR3 totals 13 residues. The ends were cut back, 11 bases at V and 3 bases at J, with 16 bases in the middle. CDR3 bases: TGTGCCGTCGGGAAGGGGCAGGACACTGAAGCTTTCTTT. Translated: CAVGKGQDTEAFF. Full variable domain (rest looked up from reference TRBV7-6 and TRBJ1-1): GAGVSQSPRYKVTKRGQDVALRCDPISGHVSLYWYRQALGQGPEFLTYFNYEAQQDKSGLPNDRFSAERPEGSISTLTIQRTEQRDSAMYRCAVGKGQDTEAFFGQGTRLTVV.

As to this clonotype: One end of the junction fails to match germline, which may point to a read error. The chain couples TRBV27 to TRBJ2-1; D is unclear. In germline, CDR1 is MNHEY, CDR2 SMNVEV (reference sequence). There are 15 residues in the CDR3. CDR3 sequence reads: CASSFAKSSHNEQFF. In DNA form, the CDR3 reads TGTGCCAGCAGTTTTGCAAAGAGCTCCCACAATGAGCAGTTCTTC.

This clonotype was picked up a small number of times. The J gene is TRBJ2-1, the V gene TRBV6-2 or TRBV6-3; TRBD2 aligns across 11 bases. The CDR3 spans 14 residues. V was pared by 10 bases and J by 2 bases, with 4 bases of the junction left unmatched. Germline V gene lookup returns CDR1 MNHEY and CDR2 SVGEGT. CDR3 sequence (DNA): TGTGCCACTAGCGGGAGGTTCGCCTACAATGAGCAGTTCTTC. Translation gives CATSGRFAYNEQFF.

The sample holds a few counts of this clonotype. This rearrangement joins TRBV6-5 to TRBJ2-7; D may be TRBD1 (5 bases). CDR1 is MNHEY, CDR2 SVGAGI, per germline. The CDR3 consists of 14 residues. The germline V and J ends were trimmed by 5 bases and 6 bases, with 17 bases remaining between them. The CDR3 nucleotides read TGTGCCAGCAGTCTTACTCTTCAGGGCCTCGAGCAGTACTTC. This encodes CASSLTLQGLEQYF.

The J gene is TRBJ2-6, the V gene TRBV29-1; D is uncertain. The V gene lost 1 base and the J gene lost 0 bases, with 7 bases spanning the gap. In germline, CDR1 is SQVTM, CDR2 ANQGSEA. There are 15 residues in the CDR3. The CDR3 spells CSVEVFSSGANVLTF. The CDR3 coding sequence is TGCAGCGTTGAAGTGTTCAGCTCTGGGGCCAACGTCCTGACTTTC.

This clonotype appeared a few times. The chain combines TRBV5-5 with TRBJ2-1; TRBD2 aligns across 10 bases. Germline V gene lookup returns CDR1 SGHKS and CDR2 YYEKEE (reference sequence). Trimming removed 0 bases from V and 6 bases from J; junction bases left unmatched: 3. The CDR3 is 15 residues long. The CDR3 DNA reads TGTGCCAGCAGCTTGGAAGGACTAGCGGCCAATGAGCAGTTCTTC. It specifies CASSLEGLAANEQFF.

The chain has TRBV7-8 and TRBJ1-3, with unresolved D. This CDR3 contains 14 residues. From germline, CDR1 is SGHVS and CDR2 FQNEAQ. V was clipped by 1 base and J by 2 bases, with 6 bases between them. CDR3 sequence reads: CASSLGTTGNTIYF. CDR3 DNA: TGTGCCAGCAGCTTAGGAACTACTGGAAACACCATATATTTT. The variable domain in full, completed from reference TRBV7-8 and TRBJ1-3, reads GAGVSQSPRYKVAKRGQDVALRCDPISGHVSLFWYQQALGQGPEFLTYFQNEAQLDKSGLPSDRFFAERPEGSVSTLKIQRTQQEDSAVYLCASSLGTTGNTIYFGEGSWLTVV.

The J gene is TRBJ1-1, the V gene TRBV5-1; no clear D gene. The CDR3 is 15 residues long. V lost 0 bases, J lost 1 base, and 10 bases lay in between. Germline V gene sequence: CDR1 SGHRS, CDR2 YFSETQ. CDR3 sequence reads: CASSLEAPPNTEAFF. In DNA form, the CDR3 reads TGCGCCAGCAGCTTGGAAGCTCCCCCGAACACTGAAGCTTTCTTT.

CDR3 DNA sequence: TGTGCCAGCAGCTTCCGGGACAGGGGAAGATCACCCCTCCACTTT. It encodes CASSFRDRGRSPLHF. The chain joins TRBV7-2 to TRBJ1-6, with 10 bases fitting TRBD1. The CDR3 length is 15 residues. V trimming: 3 bases; J trimming: 10 bases; junction bases outside the gene matches: 6. Germline CDR1 and CDR2: SGHTA and FQGNSA.

The chain has TRBV27 and TRBJ2-1, with 15 bases matching TRBD2. The V and J ends lost 4 bases and 0 bases, in that order; junction bases with no gene match: 16. Germline V CDR1 and CDR2: MNHEY, SMNVEV (reference sequence). CDR3 length equals 22 residues. The CDR3 here is CASSSIPGTSGGKTFSYNEQFF. The DNA of the CDR3 is TGTGCCAGCAGTTCCATTCCCGGGACTAGCGGGGGGAAAACCTTCTCCTACAATGAGCAGTTCTTC.

This chain links TRBV5-1 with TRBJ2-5, with D possibly called TRBD1 or TRBD2 (5 bases each). Trimming shortened V by 4 bases and J by 0 bases, and 13 bases separated the two germline ends. The CDR3 sequence is 15 residues long. Per the germline V gene, CDR1 is SGHRS and CDR2 is YFSETQ. CDR3 region: CASSPGDRYQETQYF. CDR3 coding DNA: TGCGCCAGCAGCCCCGGGGACCGGTACCAAGAGACCCAGTACTTC. Full variable domain (missing parts from reference TRBV5-1 and TRBJ2-5): KAGVTQTPRYLIKTRGQQVTLSCSPISGHRSVSWYQQTPGQGLQFLFEYFSETQRNKGNFPGRFSGRQFSNSRSEMNVSTLELGDSALYLCASSPGDRYQETQYFGPGTRLLVL.

The chain couples TRBV7-2 to TRBJ1-5; 7 bases map to TRBD1. Trimming at V came to 4 bases and at J to 5 bases, leaving 5 bases not matched to a gene. Germline V gives CDR1 SGHTA, CDR2 FQGNSA. This CDR3 has 14 residues. For the CDR3, the DNA is TGTGCCAGCAGCTCAAGGGGGCGGGATCAGCCCCAGCATTTT. This gives the protein CASSSRGRDQPQHF.